This T cell receptor beta chain was profiled in a study of cytotoxic CD8 clonotypes in ibrutinib-treated CLL. Method: immunoSEQ multiplex PCR; TCRdb's copy keeps in-frame clones and lacks some. The sample shows about 85,000 clones, about 76% of them seen only once. Germline V gene sequence: CDR1 MDHEN, CDR2 SYDVKM. The trim removed 5 bases at V and 2 bases at J, leaving 4 bases unmatched. The CDR3 is 15 residues long. The TCR comes from a human donor with chronic lymphocytic leukemia. This specimen was PBMCs, taken after 12 months of ibrutinib treatment. J is TRBJ2-1 and V is TRBV28, with 9 bases identical to TRBD2. CDR3 DNA sequence: TGTGCCAGCAGTGGGGCGGGAGGGCCCTACAATGAGCAGTTCTTC. Protein sequence: CASSGAGGPYNEQFF.